These 4 T cell receptor beta chains were sequenced from one sample in a study of blood T cell repertoires in COVID-19. TCRdb's table, derived via immunoSEQ multiplex PCR, lists solely in-frame clones and lacks some. The sample holds some 80,000 clones, 84% seen once. The material sequenced was peripheral blood. The receptor source for this set is a woman aged 45 to 65 with acute or convalescent COVID-19.

The chain carries TRBV6-5 and TRBJ2-3; TRBD2 matches 9 bases. V gave up 5 bases and J gave up 1 base; unmatched junction bases: 4. CDR3 length: 15 amino acids. Per the germline V gene, CDR1 is MNHEY and CDR2 is SVGAGI. CDR3 sequence reads: CASSILAGGTDTQYF. CDR3 in DNA: TGTGCCAGCAGTATTTTAGCGGGGGGCACAGATACGCAGTATTTT.

J is TRBJ1-1 and V is TRBV2; D remains unclear. This CDR3 comprises 13 residues. V was trimmed by 5 bases and J by 7 bases, leaving 14 bases between them. CDR1 is SNHLY, CDR2 FYNNEI, per germline. Here the CDR3 reads CASSQEGGSEAFF. As DNA, the CDR3 is TGTGCCAGCAGTCAGGAGGGTGGGAGTGAAGCTTTCTTT.

The gene calls are TRBV9 and TRBJ1-2; D call uncertain. V lost 0 bases and J lost 3, with 9 bases in between. The CDR3 spans 14 residues. In germline, CDR1 is SGDLS, CDR2 YYNGEE. The DNA for the CDR3 is TGTGCCAGCAGCGTAGGGGCAGCAGACTATGGCTACACCTTC. Translation gives CASSVGAADYGYTF. Complete variable domain (other parts from reference TRBV9 and TRBJ1-2): DSGVTQTPKHLITATGQRVTLRCSPRSGDLSVYWYQQSLDQGLQFLIQYYNGEERAKGNILERFSAQQFPDLHSELNLSSLELGDSALYFCASSVGAADYGYTFGSGTRLTVV.

The gene calls are TRBV6-5 and TRBJ2-7, with 7 positions matching TRBD1. The CDR3 is made up of 14 amino acids. Germline V gives CDR1 MNHEY, CDR2 SVGAGI. Germline trimming cut 6 bases from V and 2 bases from J; bases unmatched to any gene: 7. The CDR3 nucleotides are TGTGCCAGCAGACCGGGACAGATGACCTACGAGCAGTACTTC. It is translated as CASRPGQMTYEQYF.